Following are 32 T cell receptor beta chains from one sample sequenced in a study of T cell repertoires in cytomegalovirus infection. TCRdb itself ran the reads through MiXCR, one entry per CDR3 protein. The sample records about 150,000 distinct CDR3 sequences, about 25% being singletons. Sequencing was carried out using PBMCs. All receptors come from a human donor in good health (CMV status not recorded). Some clones in this sample may be carry-over from other donors' samples.

The chain is built from TRBV2 and TRBJ1-2; D is unresolved. The CDR3 runs 14 residues. CDR1 and CDR2 from the germline V gene are SNHLY and FYNNEI. V shed 8 bases and J shed 4 bases, with 17 bases lying between them. The CDR3 here is CASLIPGQVYGYTF. The CDR3 bases are TGTGCCAGCCTTATCCCCGGGCAGGTCTATGGCTACACCTTC.

This chain connects TRBV28 to TRBJ1-2; 9 nucleotides agree with TRBD1. The CDR3 contains 15 residues. The ends lost 7 bases at V and 8 bases at J; junction bases unmatched: 14. Germline CDR1 is MDHEN and CDR2 is SYDVKM. The DNA for the CDR3 is TGTGCCAGCAACACCCTCGGACAGGGGAGAGGAGGCTACACCTTC. This translates into CASNTLGQGRGGYTF.

This chain connects TRBV24-1 to TRBJ2-1; TRBD1 matches 9 bases. Germline assignment: CDR1 KGHDR and CDR2 SFDVKD. The length of the CDR3 is 16 residues. J was trimmed by 1 base and V by 2 bases; bases with no gene match: 2. The chain's CDR3 is CATSDSGTGSYNEQFF. The CDR3 nucleotides read TGTGCCACCAGTGATTCCGGGACAGGGTCCTACAATGAGCAGTTCTTC.

This clonotype was counted a few times. This sequence joins TRBV2 and TRBJ1-3; weak D call: TRBD1 (6 bases). This CDR3 comprises 11 residues. Germline CDR1 SNHLY, CDR2 FYNNEI. Trimming pared 10 bases from V and 5 bases from J, leaving 9 bases between. In DNA form, the CDR3 reads TGTGCCATCCGGGGGCGAAACACCATATATTTT. Its protein is CAIRGRNTIYF.

This clonotype appeared a few times. The genes are TRBV29-1 and TRBJ2-1, with 10 positions matching TRBD1. The CDR3 is 14 amino acids. The germline V gene has CDR1 SQVTM and CDR2 ANQGSEA. V lost 3 bases, J lost 9 bases, and 8 bases stayed unmatched. CDR3 bases: TGCAGCGTTGAGGTTAGGACAGGGGGGGTTGAGCAGTTCTTC. Translated: CSVEVRTGGVEQFF.

This chain links TRBV20-1 with TRBJ2-1; D uncertain. The germline CDR1 and CDR2 sequences are DFQATT and SNEGSKA (reference sequence). The CDR3 spans 13 residues. Trimming shortened V by 7 bases and J by 0 bases, and 10 bases separated the two germline ends. CDR3 coding DNA: TGCAGTGGAACACCTACCTCCTACAATGAGCAGTTCTTC. Encoded protein: CSGTPTSYNEQFF.

The chain uses TRBV12-3 or TRBV12-4 and TRBJ2-2; 11 positions match TRBD2. J gave up 0 bases and V 3 bases, and 3 bases lay outside the gene matches. CDR3 length equals 17 residues. CDR3 amino acids: CASSFTSGGPNTGELFF. Here the CDR3 DNA reads TGTGCCAGCAGTTTCACTAGCGGGGGCCCGAACACCGGGGAGCTGTTTTTT.

CDR3 loop: CASSPLGRSNEKLFF. Written as DNA, the CDR3 is TGTGCCAGCAGCCCTTTAGGACGGTCTAATGAAAAACTGTTTTTT. The rearrangement uses TRBV6-6 and TRBJ1-4; D remains ambiguous. Germline V gene sequence: CDR1 MNHNY, CDR2 SVGAGI (reference sequence). V lost 6 bases and J 3 bases, leaving 14 bases between the germline ends. The CDR3 loop spans 15 amino acids.

This clonotype has at least ten counts. The chain couples TRBV28 to TRBJ2-2; TRBD1 agrees at 9 bases. V was pared by 3 bases and J by 5 bases, with 4 bases of the junction left unmatched. Per germline, CDR1 MDHEN and CDR2 SYDVKM. CDR3 length: 15 amino acids. CDR3 sequence (DNA): TGTGCCAGCAGTTTCTCCGGGACAGGGACCGGGGAGCTGTTTTTT. This encodes CASSFSGTGTGELFF. Complete variable domain (other parts from reference TRBV28 and TRBJ2-2): DVKVTQSSRYLVKRTGEKVFLECVQDMDHENMFWYRQDPGLGLRLIYFSYDVKMKEKGDIPEGYSVSREKKERFSLILESASTNQTSMYLCASSFSGTGTGELFFGEGSRLTVL.

Ten or more counts support this clonotype. This chain uses TRBV11-2 with TRBJ2-5; TRBD1 matches at 7 bases. The CDR3 sequence is 15 residues long. The germline gives CDR1 SGHAT, CDR2 FQNNGV. J was trimmed by 3 bases and V by 2 bases; bases with no gene match: 6. CDR3 coding DNA: TGTGCCAGCAGCTTATCGGCCAGGGGGAAAGAGACCCAGTACTTC. Its protein is CASSLSARGKETQYF.

The V and J genes are TRBV2 and TRBJ2-7; a weak D match, TRBD1 (6 bases). Trimming shortened V by 2 bases and J by 3 bases, and 8 bases separated the two germline ends. Looked up from germline, CDR1 is SNHLY and CDR2 is FYNNEI. The CDR3 totals 13 residues. The CDR3 region has the DNA TGTGCCAGCAGTGAACTAGGGGGCTACGAGCAGTACTTC. It encodes CASSELGGYEQYF.

CDR3 nucleotides: TGTGCCAGCAGCTTTTTTGGAGGGGGCCCGAATTCACCCCTCCACTTT. It codes for CASSFFGGGPNSPLHF. The rearrangement links TRBV5-4 to TRBJ1-6; the match to TRBD1 covers 7 bases. The germline CDR1 and CDR2 sequences are SGHNT and YYREEE (reference sequence). The V gene end was trimmed by 2 bases and the J gene end by 7 bases; junction bases not matched to a gene: 9. CDR3 size: 16 residues.

The CDR3 region has the DNA TGTGCCAGCAGCTTGTATCCACTAGCGAGCAACACCGGGGAGCTGTTTTTT. Translating it yields CASSLYPLASNTGELFF. This rearrangement joins TRBV5-5 to TRBJ2-2; 7 nucleotides agree with TRBD2. The V and J ends lost 1 base and 2 bases, in that order; junction bases with no gene match: 8. Germline V gives CDR1 SGHKS, CDR2 YYEKEE (reference sequence). The CDR3 loop spans 17 amino acids.

The chain joins TRBV2 to TRBJ2-2, with no clear D. V gave up 1 base and J gave up 1 base, with 7 bases separating them. This CDR3 is 15 amino acids long. The V gene's germline CDR1 is SNHLY and CDR2 FYNNEI. This chain's CDR3 is CASSEEGLNTGELFF. In DNA, the CDR3 is TGTGCCAGCAGTGAAGAGGGATTGAACACCGGGGAGCTGTTTTTT.

In its sample, this clonotype was seen many times. The V and J genes are TRBV7-6 and TRBJ2-5, with unresolved D. The CDR3 length is 15 residues. The germline gives CDR1 SGHVS, CDR2 FNYEAQ. V was shortened by 4 bases and J by 2 bases, with 14 bases between the two germline ends. CDR3 region: CASSSNRPSQETQYF. The DNA for the CDR3 is TGTGCCAGCAGCTCCAACCGGCCGTCACAAGAGACCCAGTACTTC.

The chain has TRBV4-2 and TRBJ2-7; no clear D gene. CDR1 is LGHNA, CDR2 YNFKEQ, per germline. V was trimmed by 0 bases and J by 6 bases, leaving 9 bases between them. The CDR3 sequence is 13 residues long. Written as DNA, the CDR3 is TGTGCCAGCAGCCAAGATCTAAGTCGCGAGCAGTACTTC. Protein sequence: CASSQDLSREQYF.

The rearrangement joins TRBV7-2 to TRBJ2-4, with D perhaps TRBD2 (7 bases). Germline loops: CDR1 SGHTA, CDR2 FQGNSA. V shed 2 bases and J shed 9 bases, with 11 bases lying between them. The length of the CDR3 is 13 residues. The CDR3 DNA sequence: TGTGCCAGCAGCTTATCCGGGGGGCGCATTCAGTACTTC. This sequence encodes CASSLSGGRIQYF. Combining the CDR3 with reference TRBV7-2 and TRBJ2-4 gives the whole variable domain GAGVSQSPSNKVTEKGKDVELRCDPISGHTALYWYRQSLGQGLEFLIYFQGNSAPDKSGLPSDRFSAERTGGSVSTLTIQRTQQEDSAVYLCASSLSGGRIQYFGAGTRLSVL.

This clonotype was seen more than once but under ten times. This rearrangement joins TRBV12-3 or TRBV12-4 to TRBJ1-5; D might be TRBD1 (5 bases). This CDR3 comprises 16 residues. V lost 5 bases and J 0 bases, leaving 14 bases between the germline ends. This CDR3 is CASSPGTGSSNQPQHF. The CDR3 nucleotides read TGTGCCAGCAGTCCCGGGACCGGGTCTAGCAATCAGCCCCAGCATTTT.

A single count supports this clonotype. V usage is TRBV15 and J usage is TRBJ1-1; no definite D call. This CDR3 has 13 residues. CDR1 LNHNV and CDR2 YYDKDF come from the germline V gene (reference sequence). The V gene lost 0 bases and the J gene lost 6 bases, with 8 bases spanning the gap. CDR3 protein: CATSRDEGAEAFF. The CDR3 DNA is TGTGCCACCAGCAGAGATGAAGGAGCTGAAGCTTTCTTT. The full variable domain, with the rest looked up from reference TRBV15 and TRBJ1-1, is DAMVIQNPRYQVTQFGKPVTLSCSQTLNHNVMYWYQQKSSQAPKLLFHYYDKDFNNEADTPDNFQSRRPNTSFCFLDIRSPGLGDTAMYLCATSRDEGAEAFFGQGTRLTVV.

This clonotype was observed once. A junction boundary mismatches the germline segment, possibly from a read error. The chain employs TRBV5-3 and TRBJ1-1; 7 positions agree with TRBD1. TRBV5-3 is given ORF status, its function remaining uncertain. This CDR3 is built from 19 residues. CDR3 DNA sequence: TGTGCCAGCAGCTTGGATGGGCTCTACAGGGGAGGGAAGAACACTGAAGCTTTCTTT. It is translated as CASSLDGLYRGGKNTEAFF.

Ten or more counts support this clonotype. The rearrangement uses TRBV2 and TRBJ2-3, with 7 bases lining up with TRBD1. The CDR3 consists of 15 residues. Germline CDR1 and CDR2: SNHLY and FYNNEI. With 3 bases clipped from V and 6 bases from J, the junction kept 9 bases outside the gene matches. CDR3 residues: CASSDLGQNFDTQYF. The CDR3 DNA reads as TGTGCCAGCAGTGATTTGGGACAGAACTTCGATACGCAGTATTTT.

The gene calls are TRBV27 and TRBJ2-1; D not certain. The length of the CDR3 is 14 residues. Germline V gene lookup returns CDR1 MNHEY and CDR2 SMNVEV (reference sequence). Between the trimmed V and J ends, which lost 5 bases and 1 base, there was a span of 9 bases. The CDR3 here is CASSPSPSYNEQFF. CDR3 DNA sequence: TGTGCCAGCAGTCCCTCCCCTTCCTACAATGAGCAGTTCTTC.

This clonotype appeared a few times. The chain employs TRBV7-3 and TRBJ2-1; TRBD1 agrees at 7 bases. V lost 3 bases and J lost 2; bases outside the gene matches: 4. From germline, CDR1 is SGHTA and CDR2 FQGTGA. CDR3 length: 15 amino acids. DNA for the CDR3: TGTGCCAGCAGCTTGAACAGGGGAACCTACAATGAGCAGTTCTTC. Amino acid sequence: CASSLNRGTYNEQFF.

This clonotype has ten or more counts. The gene calls are TRBV28 and TRBJ2-1; the match to TRBD2 covers 11 bases. This CDR3 comprises 14 residues. J lost 6 bases, V lost 4 bases, and 2 bases had no gene match. Germline-derived CDR1 and CDR2 are MDHEN and SYDVKM. The CDR3: CASSWGTSGNEQFF. CDR3 DNA sequence: TGTGCCAGCAGTTGGGGGACTAGCGGCAATGAGCAGTTCTTC.

The rearrangement links TRBV5-1 to TRBJ1-1; TRBD1 aligns across 9 bases. Germline lookup yields CDR1 SGHRS and CDR2 YFSETQ. This CDR3 is built from 15 residues. V dropped 4 bases and J dropped 2; count of bases not matched to a gene: 6. The CDR3 loop is CASSPTGGRNTEAFF. The CDR3 DNA is TGCGCCAGCAGCCCCACAGGGGGCAGAAACACTGAAGCTTTCTTT.

V gene TRBV18 combines with J gene TRBJ2-1, with D maybe TRBD1 (5 bases). Germline lookup yields CDR1 KGHSH and CDR2 LQKENI. The CDR3 spans 16 residues. The ends were cut back, 3 bases at V and 0 bases at J, with 12 bases in the middle. The chain's CDR3 is CASSPRQGSSYNEQFF. The CDR3 DNA follows: TGTGCCAGCTCACCTCGGCAGGGAAGCTCCTACAATGAGCAGTTCTTC.

The chain is built from TRBV28 and TRBJ2-7; weak D call: TRBD1 (6 bases). The ends were cut back, 2 bases at V and 5 bases at J, with 16 bases in the middle. The CDR3 length is 15 residues. CDR1 and CDR2 (germline): MDHEN, SYDVKM. CDR3 nucleotides: TGTGCCAGCAGTTTAATGCCTACACAGGGCCACGAGCAGTACTTC. Encoded protein: CASSLMPTQGHEQYF.

This clonotype was recorded many times. The V and J genes are TRBV7-2 and TRBJ2-3; the match to TRBD2 covers 8 bases. Trimming cost V 5 bases and J 6 bases; bases outside gene matches: 7. The CDR3 runs 14 residues. CDR1 SGHTA and CDR2 FQGNSA come from the germline V gene. CDR3 amino acids: CASSPSGLRDTQYF. CDR3 sequence (DNA): TGTGCCAGCAGCCCTAGCGGGCTTCGGGATACGCAGTATTTT. The full variable domain, its missing parts supplied by reference TRBV7-2 and TRBJ2-3, is GAGVSQSPSNKVTEKGKDVELRCDPISGHTALYWYRQSLGQGLEFLIYFQGNSAPDKSGLPSDRFSAERTGGSVSTLTIQRTQQEDSAVYLCASSPSGLRDTQYFGPGTRLTVL.

This clonotype was seen many times. This sequence joins TRBV12-3 or TRBV12-4 and TRBJ2-3, with a possible D match to TRBD1 (6 bases). The ends were cut back, 4 bases at V and 4 bases at J, with 12 bases in the middle. CDR3 size: 14 residues. The chain's CDR3 is CASSSPGAADTQYF. Here the CDR3 DNA reads TGTGCCAGCAGTTCCCCAGGGGCGGCAGATACGCAGTATTTT.

The sample holds a few counts of this clonotype. This rearrangement joins TRBV6-2 or TRBV6-3 to TRBJ1-2; D gene unclear. Per the germline V gene, CDR1 is MNHEY and CDR2 is SVGEGT. The CDR3 runs 13 residues. Trimming left V 0 bases short and J 3 bases short, with 5 bases between. The CDR3 here is CASSYSPDYGYTF. Written as DNA, the CDR3 is TGTGCCAGCAGTTACTCACCGGACTATGGCTACACCTTC.

The chain links TRBV5-1 to TRBJ2-1; D is unresolved. This CDR3 has 15 residues. The germline gives CDR1 SGHRS, CDR2 YFSETQ. Trimming shortened V by 0 bases and J by 4 bases, and 11 bases separated the two germline ends. For the CDR3, the DNA is TGCGCCAGCAGCTTGGCCGTAACTAAATACAATGAGCAGTTCTTC. This codes for CASSLAVTKYNEQFF.

Concerning this clonotype itself: A much larger clonotype is one base distant, so this may be a read error. The chain carries TRBV7-2 and TRBJ2-5, with D possibly being TRBD1 or TRBD2 (5 bases each). The germline V gene has CDR1 SGHTA and CDR2 FQGNSA. The CDR3 has 11 residues. The CDR3 region has the DNA TGTGCCAGCAGCTTGATAGGGACCCTGTACTTC. Protein: CASSLIGTLYF.